The clone carrying this TCR beta chain appeared a single time. What it recognizes is unknown. This entry comes from a study of cytomegalovirus exposure and HLA in healthy donors. Study-wide background: An analysis done earlier identified more than 100 million unique TCR beta sequences from approximately 180 million T cells. Within an early data release were 85 million or so unique TCRs drawn from HLA-typed donors. Study-level results: Follow-up analysis later connected one missense variant in DCLRE1C with trimming of TCR beta V- and J-genes. In vitro experiments confirmed that a few CMV-associated chains were specific for CMV antigens.

CDR3 length equals 17 residues. V was clipped by 5 bases and J by 9 bases; unmatched bases: 18. Germline CDR1 reads MGHDK; CDR2 reads SYGVNS. The PCR ran on 60 Vbeta and 13 Jbeta primers. Generated by immunoSEQ multiplex PCR, the TCRdb table keeps only in-frame clones and is missing some. This sample has approximately 120,000 clones; about four fifths occur once, and the top ten carry approximately 3.8%. This sequence joins TRBV25-1 and TRBJ2-1; 8 bases match TRBD1. This receptor was obtained from a woman between 35 and 50 years old in good health and CMV-seropositive. The sequenced sample consisted of PBMCs. CDR3 sequence reads: CASSKFGGQGVSGEQFF. The DNA for the CDR3 is TGTGCCAGCAGTAAGTTCGGCGGACAGGGAGTCAGTGGTGAGCAGTTCTTC.